This section outlines one T cell receptor (beta chain) sequence together with its context. No antigen is known for it. Here the CDR3 omits its conserved ending phenylalanine or tryptophan, so a read error is the likely source. Trimming accounts for 7 bases at V and 1 base at J, while the number of junction bases matched to no gene is 7. Inclusive of both ends, the CDR3 amounts to 15 amino acids. Of all the DNA, just the CDR3 is kept, 45 bases in frame from base 1. CDR1 and CDR2 were assigned from the germline V gene as SNHLY and FYNNEI. TCR beta VDJ combination and CDR3 sequence profiling used genomic DNA as the template. An Illumina HiSeq 2000 was used for TCR repertoire sequencing. The paper's processing steps were these. Repertoires were assessed using TRBV/TRBJ rearrangement plots, CDR3 size and DJ length profiles, and Simpson's diversity index. The immunodominant clone was defined as the most abundant DNA sequence in deep sequencing data. CDR3 amino acid sequences were checked for sharing between subjects and were compared against published repertoires and the VDJdb database. In-frame beta chains were kept once TCRdb had trimmed the public reads at Q25 with fastp and called clones with MiXCR. Rows with one shared CDR3 protein collapse into an entry with the most common genes and DNA. These V and J calls derive from TCRdb rather than the authors' analysis. This sample is represented by around 430,000 distinct CDR3 sequences; about a third of them were singletons. The ten biggest clones cover around 0.82% of the sample.

The record originates from a study of CD8+CD57+ T cells in acquired aplastic anemia (dated by TCRdb to 2016 to 2018). In the study overall: Extracted DNA from sorted CD4+ and CD8+ cells averaged around 2.9 ug, ranging from roughly 0.17 to 27.4 ug. A CD8+CD57+ expansion meant a frequency higher than the mean frequency seen in healthy subjects. Results the study describes overall, beyond this receptor: About 29 CD8+ CDR3 sequences were found to be shared between patients and controls, but these sequences appeared to be highly expressed in patients and within the immunodominant clones of the patients. No significant difference in CD8+ Simpson's diversity was found between patients and healthy controls (P=0.060).

Expansion of CD8+CD57+ cells had been shown by flow cytometry in the patients chosen for sequencing. Severe acquired aplastic anemia was diagnosed in all patients according to International Study of Aplastic Anemia and Agranulocytosis and Camitta criteria. At the time blood was sampled, none of the patients had received any therapy. The study deep-sequenced TCR repertoires of sorted CD4+ and CD8+ blood T cells from severe aplastic anemia patients and healthy subjects. In the USA, patient enrollment took place under clinicaltrials.gov protocols 00001620, 01623167, 00001397, 00071045, 00081523 and 00961064. Ficoll-Paque density gradient centrifugation was used to isolate peripheral blood mononuclear cells. Before DNA was extracted, CD4+ and CD8+ T cells were sorted using either FACS or magnetic beads.

This chain joins TRBV2 to TRBJ1-5, and 7 junctional nucleotides match TRBD1. This TCR came from a human donor with aplastic anemia. Sample: sorted CD4+, CD8+, or CD8+CD57+ T cells (not recorded which) from PBMCs. The nucleotide sequence reads TGTGCCAGCAACCAAGACAGGGCAAGCAATCAGCCCCAGCATTCT. This yields the protein CASNQDRASNQPQHS.